The 19 T cell receptor beta chains given below trace back to one sample, sequenced in a study of blood T cells in healthy people across ages. A second PCR, run for 7 to 11 cycles, used a sample-barcoded 5' primer plus a J-beta primer mix. TCRdb ran MiXCR on the 5' RACE reads and lists one entry per CDR3 protein. The sample shows about 2 million distinct CDR3 sequences, about 49% of them seen only once. Sequenced material: blood. The receptor source for this set is a woman aged 40 to 49 in good health.

The rearrangement uses TRBV28 and TRBJ2-4; D gene unclear. Germline-derived CDR1 and CDR2 are MDHEN and SYDVKM. Trimming took off 8 bases at V and 13 bases at J, with 12 bases between the two ends. CDR3 length equals 10 residues. The DNA of the CDR3 is TGTGCCAGCGGCCAAAGTGAGCAGTACTTC. Its translation: CASGQSEQYF.

This chain joins TRBV9 and TRBJ1-4, with D maybe TRBD1 (6 bases). Trimming left V 0 bases short and J 10 bases short, with 16 bases between. The CDR3 runs to 15 residues. CDR1 and CDR2 (germline): SGDLS, YYNGEE. CDR3 sequence: CASSVAEPGGGKLFF. The CDR3 nucleotides are TGTGCCAGCAGCGTAGCAGAACCCGGGGGCGGAAAACTGTTTTTT.

V gene TRBV3-1 combines with J gene TRBJ1-4; D ambiguous. The CDR3 totals 13 residues. Germline V gene sequence: CDR1 LGHDT, CDR2 YNNKEL (reference sequence). V was cut by 4 bases and J by 14 bases, with 17 bases left in between. The CDR3 loop reads CASSPPSGEGLFF. DNA of the CDR3: TGTGCCAGCAGCCCCCCTTCGGGTGAAGGTCTGTTTTTT.

In DNA, the CDR3 is TGTGCCAGCAGCCAAGATTCGGCGACAGGGGGCTCGGTCCACGAGCAGTACTTC. Its translation: CASSQDSATGGSVHEQYF. The rearrangement joins TRBV3-1 to TRBJ2-7, with 10 bases aligning to TRBD1. Germline trimming cut 0 bases from V and 5 bases from J; bases unmatched to any gene: 13. The CDR3 contains 18 residues. The germline CDR1 and CDR2 sequences are LGHDT and YNNKEL (reference sequence).

The sample holds a few counts of this clonotype. The chain has TRBV28 and TRBJ1-2, with TRBD1 matching over 7 bases. Unmatched junction bases numbered 16, after V lost 4 bases and J lost 5 bases. The CDR3 spans 17 residues. CDR1 is MDHEN, CDR2 SYDVKM, per germline. The chain's CDR3 is CASSSNQAGTASYGYTF. Here the CDR3 DNA reads TGTGCCAGCAGTTCAAACCAGGCCGGGACAGCCAGTTATGGCTACACCTTC.

This clonotype was counted a few times. The CDR3 nucleotides are TGCAGTGCTGGCATCGGGACCCAGTACTTC. Translated: CSAGIGTQYF. V and J are TRBV20-1 and TRBJ2-5, with D unclear. The CDR3 contains 10 residues. V lost 5 bases and J 7 bases, leaving 8 bases between the germline ends. The V gene's germline CDR1 is DFQATT and CDR2 SNEGSKA (reference sequence).

This chain joins TRBV6-2 or TRBV6-3 and TRBJ2-1; D assignment may be TRBD1 or TRBD2 (5 bases each). Deletions cut 0 bases from V and 7 bases from J, with 13 bases between. Germline CDR1 MNHEY, CDR2 SVGEGT. This CDR3 spans 15 amino acids. CDR3 loop: CASSYSRGSVNEQFF. CDR3 DNA: TGTGCCAGCAGTTACTCGAGGGGATCAGTAAATGAGCAGTTCTTC.

This clonotype showed up just a few times. The chain combines TRBV11-1 with TRBJ2-7, with TRBD1 identical over 7 bases. The CDR3 consists of 21 residues. Germline CDR1 SGHAT, CDR2 FQDESV (reference sequence). The junction had 24 bases not matched to a gene; V was cut back by 2 bases and J by 2 bases. The CDR3 sequence: CASSLYSRLGQGVINPYEQYF. The CDR3 DNA is TGTGCCAGCAGCTTATATTCGAGACTGGGCCAGGGGGTTATCAATCCCTACGAGCAGTACTTC.

This clonotype occurred a few times. The chain recombines TRBV20-1 with TRBJ1-4; possibly TRBD1 for D (6 bases). V was clipped by 5 bases and J by 3 bases, with 13 bases between them. Germline loops: CDR1 DFQATT, CDR2 SNEGSKA (reference sequence). The CDR3 extends over 14 amino acids. DNA of the CDR3: TGCAGTGCTCCCGCCACAGGGTCTAATGAAAAACTGTTTTTT. This encodes CSAPATGSNEKLFF.

This chain connects TRBV10-3 to TRBJ2-4, with D perhaps matching TRBD1 (7 bases). The CDR3 totals 14 residues. The V end lost 6 bases, the J end lost 13 bases, and 22 bases lay between the germline ends. Germline lookup yields CDR1 ENHRY and CDR2 SYGVKD. The CDR3 loop reads CAISLQGGTGEQYF. In nucleotides, the CDR3 is TGTGCCATCAGCCTCCAGGGGGGTACGGGAGAGCAGTACTTC.

This clonotype came up once. The chain is built from TRBV20-1 and TRBJ2-3; 10 nucleotides align to TRBD2. The length of the CDR3 is 14 residues. CDR1 is DFQATT, CDR2 SNEGSKA, per germline (reference sequence). The V segment lost 6 bases and the J segment 11 bases; nucleotides outside the gene matches: 14. The CDR3 region is CSAPSSGGTWRQYF. DNA of the CDR3: TGCAGTGCACCATCTAGCGGGGGCACCTGGAGGCAGTATTTT.

The chain employs TRBV6-5 and TRBJ1-2; D ambiguous. CDR1 is MNHEY, CDR2 SVGAGI, per germline. V lost 5 bases and J lost 5, with 9 bases in between. This CDR3 contains 12 residues. CDR3 protein: CASSNSGYGYTF. The CDR3 DNA follows: TGTGCCAGCAGTAACAGTGGATATGGCTACACCTTC.

This clonotype occurred a few times. The V call is TRBV4-1, the J call TRBJ1-4, with 10 nucleotides matching TRBD1. The CDR3 spans 15 residues. Germline CDR1 and CDR2: MGHRA and YSYEKL. V lost 1 base and J lost 7; bases outside the gene matches: 3. The CDR3 loop reads CASSQGDRGTEKLFF. Written as DNA, the CDR3 is TGCGCCAGCAGCCAAGGGGACAGGGGTACTGAAAAACTGTTTTTT.

This rearrangement joins TRBV2 to TRBJ2-5, with a possible D match to TRBD2 (5 bases). Trimming pared 5 bases from V and 3 bases from J, leaving 16 bases between. This CDR3 has 15 amino acids. The V gene's germline CDR1 is SNHLY and CDR2 FYNNEI. The CDR3 region is CASSTRTVAEETQYF. CDR3 DNA: TGTGCCAGCAGTACACGGACTGTGGCCGAAGAGACCCAGTACTTC.

The chain has TRBV3-1 and TRBJ2-5; D is unresolved. The germline V gene has CDR1 LGHDT and CDR2 YNNKEL (reference sequence). Trimming removed 1 base from V and 2 bases from J, with 14 bases in between. The CDR3 runs to 16 residues. This chain's CDR3 is CASSQGGGPIQETQYF. Here the CDR3 DNA reads TGTGCCAGCAGCCAAGGCGGTGGACCTATACAAGAGACCCAGTACTTC.

The chain recombines TRBV29-1 with TRBJ2-7; 14 bases are shared with TRBD2. The CDR3 is 18 amino acids. Trimming cost V 2 bases and J 0 bases; bases outside gene matches: 9. CDR1 and CDR2 from the germline V gene are SQVTM and ANQGSEA. The CDR3 nucleotides are TGCAGCGTTGAAACGCGGACTAGCGGGGGGTCGAGCTCCTACGAGCAGTACTTC. Amino acids: CSVETRTSGGSSSYEQYF.

The J gene is TRBJ1-5, the V gene TRBV6-2 or TRBV6-3; D is possibly TRBD1 (5 bases). Germline CDR1 reads MNHEY; CDR2 reads SVGEGT. The V end lost 4 bases, the J end lost 7 bases, and 20 bases lay between the germline ends. This CDR3 is 16 amino acids long. This CDR3 is CASSLGTTPTRQPQHF. The CDR3 region has the DNA TGTGCCAGCAGTTTGGGGACGACCCCTACGAGGCAGCCCCAGCATTTT.

This chain uses TRBV7-9 with TRBJ2-5; D gene unclear. Germline-derived CDR1 and CDR2 are SEHNR and FQNEAQ (reference sequence). The germline V and J ends were trimmed by 3 bases and 3 bases, with 8 bases remaining between them. This CDR3 region has 13 residues. The CDR3 DNA reads as TGTGCCAGCAGCTTTCCTCATGAAGAGACCCAGTACTTC. This translates into CASSFPHEETQYF.

The chain links TRBV27 to TRBJ2-1; weak D call: TRBD2 (6 bases). Between the trimmed V and J ends, which lost 1 base and 3 bases, there was a span of 13 bases. Germline lookup yields CDR1 MNHEY and CDR2 SMNVEV (reference sequence). There are 16 residues in the CDR3. CDR3 in amino acids: CASSLYGGVIYNEQFF. The CDR3 DNA follows: TGTGCCAGCAGTTTATATGGCGGGGTAATCTACAATGAGCAGTTCTTC.